Below are 21 T cell receptor beta chains sequenced from a single sample in a study of STAT5B mutations in CD4+ large granular lymphocyte leukemia. Using immunoSEQ multiplex PCR, the repertoire was profiled, and TCRdb retains in-frame clones only, with some absent. The sample has around 9,000 clones, roughly four fifths seen once. Material for sequencing was PBMCs. All receptors come from a man in his sixties with CD4+ T-cell large granular lymphocyte leukemia.

This chain joins TRBV7-2 and TRBJ2-1; D not resolved. This CDR3 contains 14 residues. V shed 1 base and J shed 4 bases, with 8 bases lying between them. The germline V gene has CDR1 SGHTA and CDR2 FQGNSA. The CDR3 loop is CASSLGAGYNEQFF. CDR3 bases: TGTGCCAGCAGCTTAGGGGCAGGATACAATGAGCAGTTCTTC.

V is TRBV7-9 and J is TRBJ1-3; D is unclear. This CDR3 spans 16 amino acids. V gave up 4 bases and J gave up 0 bases, with 13 bases separating them. Germline V gene sequence: CDR1 SEHNR, CDR2 FQNEAQ (reference sequence). For the CDR3, the DNA is TGTGCCAGCAGCTCCGGTCGGGTTGGCTCTGGAAACACCATATATTTT. It specifies CASSSGRVGSGNTIYF.

CDR3 amino acids: CASSLTGDRGYEQYF. The DNA for the CDR3 is TGCGCCAGCAGCCTGACGGGGGACAGGGGCTACGAGCAGTACTTC. This chain uses TRBV4-3 with TRBJ2-7, with 10 bases identical to TRBD1. J lost 3 bases, V lost 4 bases, and 6 bases had no gene match. This CDR3 spans 15 amino acids. Germline values: CDR1 LGHNA, CDR2 YSLEER.

CDR3 residues: CASSLVASSGSLYNEQFF. The DNA of the CDR3 is TGTGCCAGCAGCTTAGTGGCGTCTAGCGGGTCTCTCTACAATGAGCAGTTCTTC. This chain connects TRBV13 to TRBJ2-1, with 8 bases aligning to TRBD2. Trimming at V came to 1 base and at J to 3 bases, leaving 11 bases not matched to a gene. The CDR3 is 18 amino acids. The germline V gene encodes CDR1 PRHDT and CDR2 FYEKMQ (reference sequence).

This clone was seen a few times. CDR3 protein: CASSQGETPSHVNEQFF. CDR3 DNA sequence: TGCGCCAGCAGCCAGGGGGAGACCCCCTCCCATGTGAATGAGCAGTTCTTC. The chain uses TRBV4-3 and TRBJ2-1; D assignment may be TRBD1 or TRBD2 (5 bases each). Germline values: CDR1 LGHNA, CDR2 YSLEER. With 3 bases removed from V and 7 bases from J, the gap between germline ends came to 22 bases. The CDR3 runs to 17 residues.

Only a few counts were recorded for this clone. V is TRBV4-2 and J is TRBJ1-4; D not certain. V lost 3 bases and J lost 3, with 8 bases in between. The CDR3 consists of 14 residues. The V gene's germline CDR1 is LGHNA and CDR2 YNFKEQ. The CDR3 nucleotides read TGTGCCAGCAGCCAGCAGGCGCCTAATGAAAAACTGTTTTTT. Its translation: CASSQQAPNEKLFF.

This chain joins TRBV7-8 and TRBJ2-5; 9 positions match TRBD2. V was clipped by 6 bases and J by 0 bases; unmatched bases: 5. CDR3 size: 15 residues. The germline gives CDR1 SGHVS, CDR2 FQNEAQ. The CDR3 coding sequence is TGTGCCAGCAGGCCCCGACTAGCGGACCAAGAGACCCAGTACTTC. Encoded protein: CASRPRLADQETQYF. The complete variable domain, with remaining parts taken from reference TRBV7-8 and TRBJ2-5, reads GAGVSQSPRYKVAKRGQDVALRCDPISGHVSLFWYQQALGQGPEFLTYFQNEAQLDKSGLPSDRFFAERPEGSVSTLKIQRTQQEDSAVYLCASRPRLADQETQYFGPGTRLLVL.

This chain joins TRBV28 and TRBJ1-1, with TRBD1 identical over 9 bases. The J segment lost 0 bases and the V segment lost 2 bases, leaving 1 base of the junction unmatched. Germline lookup yields CDR1 MDHEN and CDR2 SYDVKM. This CDR3 is 15 amino acids long. The CDR3 DNA reads TGTGCCAGCAGTTTAGGGGACAGGGTGAACACTGAAGCTTTCTTT. Translation: CASSLGDRVNTEAFF.

The V call is TRBV6-5, the J call TRBJ2-7; D perhaps matches TRBD2 (6 bases). The germline V gene has CDR1 MNHEY and CDR2 SVGAGI. This CDR3 has 16 amino acids. V was cut by 6 bases and J by 4 bases, with 22 bases left in between. Here the CDR3 reads CASSYQRREYWYEQYF. The DNA of the CDR3 is TGTGCCAGCAGCTACCAGCGTCGGGAGTACTGGTACGAGCAGTACTTC.

The rearrangement links TRBV6-5 to TRBJ2-7; 9 positions agree with TRBD1. J lost 3 bases, V lost 6 bases, and 9 bases had no gene match. The germline V gene encodes CDR1 MNHEY and CDR2 SVGAGI. This CDR3 has 15 amino acids. CDR3 sequence: CASSPTGTGYYEQYF. The CDR3 DNA is TGTGCCAGCAGCCCTACCGGGACAGGGTACTACGAGCAGTACTTC.

This clone is labeled medium-sized (0.01 to 0.1%). The chain couples TRBV5-6 to TRBJ2-1; D is unclear. Germline CDR1 is SGHDT and CDR2 is YYEEEE. V lost 2 bases, J lost 0 bases, and 9 bases lay in between. This CDR3 has 15 amino acids. For the CDR3, the DNA is TGTGCCAGCAGCTTAACACCGAGCTCCTACAATGAGCAGTTCTTC. Amino acid sequence: CASSLTPSSYNEQFF.

The V call is TRBV27, the J call TRBJ1-1; tentative D call: TRBD1 (6 bases). Germline V CDR1 and CDR2: MNHEY, SMNVEV (reference sequence). Trimming took off 0 bases at V and 0 bases at J, with 17 bases between the two ends. There are 18 residues in the CDR3. CDR3 in amino acids: CASSLSRVAGVVNTEAFF. The CDR3 DNA reads as TGTGCCAGCAGTTTATCTCGAGTGGCAGGGGTGGTGAACACTGAAGCTTTCTTT.

The chain couples TRBV28 to TRBJ2-7; TRBD2 aligns across 10 bases. The CDR3 sequence is 16 residues long. CDR1 is MDHEN and CDR2 is SYDVKM in the germline V gene. After removal of 5 bases from V and 1 base from J, the junction contained 8 bases not matched to a gene. The CDR3 reads CASSTSGRDRSYEQYF. The CDR3 DNA reads TGTGCCAGCAGTACCAGCGGGAGGGATCGGTCCTACGAGCAGTACTTC.

V gene TRBV4-1 combines with J gene TRBJ2-7; 8 positions agree with TRBD1. CDR1 MGHRA and CDR2 YSYEKL come from the germline V gene. Trimming removed 4 bases from V and 0 bases from J; junction bases left unmatched: 8. The CDR3 has 16 residues. CDR3 region: CASSLSTGANSYEQYF. For the CDR3, the DNA is TGCGCCAGCAGCCTTTCGACAGGGGCCAACTCCTACGAGCAGTACTTC.

This chain joins TRBV27 and TRBJ2-5, with 13 bases matching TRBD2. Germline V gene data show CDR1 as MNHEY and CDR2 as SMNVEV (reference sequence). The CDR3 is made up of 16 amino acids. The V and J ends lost 6 bases and 4 bases, in that order; junction bases with no gene match: 8. The CDR3 DNA is TGTGCCAGCAGCCCACTAGCGGGAGGGCCGGTAGAGACCCAGTACTTC. As protein: CASSPLAGGPVETQYF.

This chain connects TRBV29-1 to TRBJ2-1; 7 bases match TRBD1. CDR3 length: 12 residues. The junction had 3 bases not matched to a gene; V was cut back by 7 bases and J by 3 bases. Germline CDR1 SQVTM, CDR2 ANQGSEA. The CDR3 sequence is CSGRDSYNEQFF. CDR3 bases: TGCAGCGGAAGGGACAGCTACAATGAGCAGTTCTTC.

The table lists this clone with a count of one. V usage is TRBV2 and J usage is TRBJ1-4, with 8 bases identical to TRBD1. The trim removed 6 bases at V and 4 bases at J, leaving 7 bases unmatched. The CDR3 loop spans 15 amino acids. The germline V gene encodes CDR1 SNHLY and CDR2 FYNNEI. The CDR3 sequence is CASSLTGAINEKLFF. CDR3 DNA: TGTGCCAGCAGCCTGACAGGGGCTATTAATGAAAAACTGTTTTTT.

The V call is TRBV5-6, the J call TRBJ2-5; TRBD1 matches 9 bases. The CDR3 is 16 residues long. Germline V lookup: CDR1 SGHDT, CDR2 YYEEEE. J lost 2 bases, V lost 7 bases, and 12 bases had no gene match. The CDR3 sequence: CASLRGTGLAQETQYF. Here the CDR3 DNA reads TGTGCCAGCCTTAGAGGGACAGGGCTGGCTCAAGAGACCCAGTACTTC.

This clone was detected once. The rearrangement joins TRBV25-1 to TRBJ2-7; perhaps D is TRBD1 or TRBD2 (5 bases each). The CDR3 is 15 amino acids. Germline V CDR1 and CDR2: MGHDK, SYGVNS. The DNA of the CDR3 is TGTGCGGTAGGGAGAAGGGGCAGCTTAGGTCGCGAGCAGTACTTC. Residues: CAVGRRGSLGREQYF.

The V gene is TRBV28, the J gene TRBJ1-1; no firm D call. V lost 5 bases and J lost 4, with 17 bases in between. CDR3 length equals 15 residues. Per the germline V gene, CDR1 is MDHEN and CDR2 is SYDVKM. CDR3 loop: CASSPHGEVITEAFF. DNA for the CDR3: TGTGCCAGCAGTCCCCACGGGGAAGTGATCACTGAAGCTTTCTTT. Together with reference TRBV28 and TRBJ1-1, the CDR3 gives the full variable domain: DVKVTQSSRYLVKRTGEKVFLECVQDMDHENMFWYRQDPGLGLRLIYFSYDVKMKEKGDIPEGYSVSREKKERFSLILESASTNQTSMYLCASSPHGEVITEAFFGQGTRLTVV.

The chain recombines TRBV28 with TRBJ2-1, with D unresolved. This CDR3 has 12 residues. The germline V gene has CDR1 MDHEN and CDR2 SYDVKM. V lost 2 bases and J 5 bases, leaving 4 bases between the germline ends. This CDR3 reads CASSLGDNEQFF. The CDR3 bases are TGTGCCAGCAGTTTAGGGGACAATGAGCAGTTCTTC.